This T cell receptor beta chain was documented in a study of regulatory T cells in long-lasting Graves disease. At the level of the study: By definition, persistent Graves' disease involved antithyroid drugs for over 5 years alongside positive TSH receptor antibodies.

Time point: persistent/refractory GD, antithyroid drugs over 5 years with positive TRAb. Following extraction of RNA from PBMCs, that RNA was used to make the TCR library. EDTA tubes were used for drawing nine milliliters of peripheral blood. Building of the TCR beta libraries involved iRepertoire HTBI primers and Arm-PCR of CDR3 regions. TCRdb passed the multiplex PCR reads through MiXCR, listing each CDR3 protein once. The table lists fewer than 450,000 distinct CDR3 sequences, about a quarter of them singletons. A remark on this clonotype: Antigen specificity is unknown.

Broader study findings: For persistent Graves' patients, TCR diversity was lower than for newly diagnosed ones.

This specimen consisted of peripheral blood mononuclear cells (PBMCs), obtained when the disease was refractory, from a patient treated with antithyroid drugs. The clonotype was recovered from a female donor with Graves disease.

The CDR3 nucleotides are TGTGCCAGCAGCCCTGAGACTAGCGGCAGCACAGATACGCAGTATTTT. Protein sequence: CASSPETSGSTDTQYF. This sequence joins TRBV4-2 and TRBJ2-3; TRBD2 aligns across 9 bases. The CDR3 runs 16 residues. Looked up from germline, CDR1 is LGHNA and CDR2 is YNFKEQ. Losses at the gene ends were 4 bases for V and 0 bases for J; bases not matched to a gene: 5.